This TCR beta chain was captured in a study of vaccination and CD4 T cells after COVID-19. This clonotype turned up a few times. Antigen: not known. Once obtained from cultured CD4+ T cells, the DNA was sequenced using the Oncomine TCR Beta short-read assay. One entry per CDR3 protein results from TCRdb running MiXCR on the PCR reads. The sample shows 8,000 to 10,000 distinct CDR3 sequences, roughly 61% of them seen only once. Documented treatment: roughly 11-day PBMC culture with coronavirus spike peptide pools or control peptides (ViraFEST assay). The CDR3 has 12 residues. The ends were cut back, 6 bases at V and 6 bases at J, with 12 bases in the middle. Germline V gene sequence: CDR1 MNHNS, CDR2 SASEGT.

The chain recombines TRBV6-1 with TRBJ2-7, with a weak D call TRBD2 (5 bases). The sequencing input was CD4+ T cells from blood, cultured in vitro. This sequence was found in a human donor who had recovered from COVID-19. This CDR3 is CASRPTSLEQYF. Here the CDR3 DNA reads TGTGCCAGCAGGCCCACTAGTCTCGAGCAGTACTTC.